Here is one T cell receptor beta chain with its context. Generated by immunoSEQ multiplex PCR, the TCRdb table keeps only in-frame clones and is missing some. The sample yields roughly 260,000 clones, approximately 86% seen once. These data are taken from a study of blood T cell repertoires in COVID-19. Study details: T cells, B-cell-depleted T cells, or PBMCs provided the cDNA or gDNA that served as material.

Trimming cost V 4 bases and J 1 base, with 10 bases left between them. The CDR3 extends over 14 amino acids. Per the germline V gene, CDR1 is MNHEY and CDR2 is SVGEGT. This TCR came from a woman younger than 35 who had recovered from COVID-19. The gene calls are TRBV6-2 or TRBV6-3 and TRBJ1-1; possible D gene TRBD1, 5 bases. The sequencing input was PBMCs or T cells enriched from blood (not recorded which). The DNA of the CDR3 is TGTGCCAGCAGTTCTCACACAGGGAACACTGAAGCTTTCTTT. Translation gives CASSSHTGNTEAFF.